The 27 T cell receptor beta chains presented below share a single source sample, sequenced in a study of shared clonotypes between healthy human individuals. This table comes from immunoSEQ multiplex PCR, and its TCRdb copy is limited to in-frame clones, with some not included. Among about 2.1 million clones listed, 90% to 95% were seen once. Naive-designated CD8 cells lacked CD45RO, were positively enriched for CCR7, and omitted terminally differentiated effector memory CD45RA+ cells. Material: naive CD8+ T cells from PBMCs. These receptors were obtained from a young man in good health. Some clones in this sample may be carry-over from other donors' samples.

The genes are TRBV4-1 and TRBJ1-2; D perhaps matches TRBD1 (6 bases). In germline, CDR1 is MGHRA, CDR2 YSYEKL. The CDR3 runs to 14 residues. V lost 3 bases and J lost 6, with 14 bases in between. The CDR3 DNA is TGCGCCAGCAGCCACACAGGGCTTTTAGATGGCTACACCTTC. Protein product: CASSHTGLLDGYTF.

The chain combines TRBV28 with TRBJ2-7; TRBD2 aligns across 14 bases. This CDR3 contains 18 residues. Germline CDR1 reads MDHEN; CDR2 reads SYDVKM. J was trimmed by 2 bases and V by 3 bases; bases with no gene match: 9. The CDR3 DNA is TGTGCCAGCAGTTTCCCGGGACTAGCGGGAGAAAGGGCCTACGAGCAGTACTTC. As protein: CASSFPGLAGERAYEQYF.

The chain uses TRBV7-3 and TRBJ2-1; 11 bases agree with TRBD1. The length of the CDR3 is 15 residues. V trimming: 5 bases; J trimming: 10 bases; junction bases outside the gene matches: 10. CDR1 is SGHTA and CDR2 is FQGTGA in the germline V gene. Here the CDR3 reads CASSPLGGQGVEQFF. CDR3 sequence (DNA): TGTGCCAGCAGCCCCCTCGGGGGACAGGGGGTCGAGCAGTTCTTC. The complete variable domain, with remaining parts taken from reference TRBV7-3 and TRBJ2-1, reads GAGVSQTPSNKVTEKGKYVELRCDPISGHTALYWYRQSLGQGPEFLIYFQGTGAADDSGLPNDRFFAVRPEGSVSTLKIQRTERGDSAVYLCASSPLGGQGVEQFFGPGTRLTVL.

The V call is TRBV29-1, the J call TRBJ1-4; 8 bases map to TRBD1. This CDR3 has 14 residues. In germline, CDR1 is SQVTM, CDR2 ANQGSEA. V lost 5 bases, J lost 5 bases, and 7 bases stayed unmatched. The CDR3 bases are TGCAGCGTTTATACAGGGGGTCACAATGAAAAACTGTTTTTT. This gives the protein CSVYTGGHNEKLFF.

The chain recombines TRBV29-1 with TRBJ2-7; D remains unclear. The germline V and J ends were trimmed by 3 bases and 2 bases, with 20 bases remaining between them. CDR3 size: 16 residues. Per the germline V gene, CDR1 is SQVTM and CDR2 is ANQGSEA. This CDR3 is CSVDSRPSGGPYEQYF. The CDR3 region has the DNA TGCAGCGTTGATAGCCGTCCTTCAGGTGGGCCCTACGAGCAGTACTTC.

J is TRBJ2-2 and V is TRBV11-2; 8 nucleotides match TRBD2. Germline V gene data show CDR1 as SGHAT and CDR2 as FQNNGV. The CDR3 has 15 residues. V shed 5 bases and J 6 bases; nucleotides not matched to a gene: 8. This chain's CDR3 is CASSRGSSGSGELFF. For the CDR3, the DNA is TGTGCCAGCAGCAGGGGGTCTAGCGGGTCCGGGGAGCTGTTTTTT.

This chain joins TRBV6-5 and TRBJ1-1; D is ambiguous. The germline gives CDR1 MNHEY, CDR2 SVGAGI. The CDR3 sequence is 15 residues long. V lost 1 base and J lost 2, with 11 bases in between. The DNA of the CDR3 is TGTGCCAGCAGTTACTACGGACGCGGAAACACTGAAGCTTTCTTT. This sequence encodes CASSYYGRGNTEAFF.

The chain combines TRBV19 with TRBJ1-1; D call uncertain. This CDR3 region has 16 residues. Germline CDR1 LNHDA, CDR2 SQIVND (reference sequence). Trimming took off 3 bases at V and 0 bases at J, with 14 bases between the two ends. The CDR3 nucleotides read TGTGCCAGTAGTATTTTCCTATACAGCTTGAACACTGAAGCTTTCTTT. Translated, it gives CASSIFLYSLNTEAFF.

The chain employs TRBV30 and TRBJ1-2; possible D gene TRBD1, 5 bases. The ends were cut back, 0 bases at V and 4 bases at J, with 18 bases in the middle. CDR3 size: 16 residues. Germline-derived CDR1 and CDR2 are GTSNPN and SVGIG (reference sequence). CDR3 protein: CAWSVKNKGPGYGYTF. Here the CDR3 DNA reads TGTGCCTGGAGTGTTAAGAACAAGGGGCCTGGCTATGGCTACACCTTC.

The chain carries TRBV7-6 and TRBJ1-3; D unclear. Trimming left V 2 bases short and J 3 bases short, with 14 bases between. The length of the CDR3 is 16 residues. The germline V gene has CDR1 SGHVS and CDR2 FNYEAQ. The CDR3 DNA is TGTGCCAGCAGCTTATACGAAACGACTTTTGGAAACACCATATATTTT. It codes for CASSLYETTFGNTIYF.

V usage is TRBV7-2 and J usage is TRBJ1-1; maybe TRBD1 (5 bases). V was pared by 5 bases and J by 1 base, with 14 bases between. This CDR3 comprises 15 residues. Germline CDR1 is SGHTA and CDR2 is FQGNSA. The CDR3 sequence: CASSLHGARNTEAFF. The CDR3 nucleotides read TGTGCCAGCAGCCTACACGGGGCCAGGAACACTGAAGCTTTCTTT.

J is TRBJ2-7 and V is TRBV4-2; D gene ambiguous. Trimming shortened V by 4 bases and J by 2 bases, and 9 bases separated the two germline ends. This CDR3 has 13 residues. CDR1 and CDR2 (germline): LGHNA, YNFKEQ. CDR3 residues: CASSPGSTYEQYF. DNA of the CDR3: TGTGCCAGCAGCCCGGGTAGTACCTACGAGCAGTACTTC.

The V and J genes are TRBV4-3 and TRBJ2-1; D might be TRBD1 (7 bases). The CDR3 is made up of 17 amino acids. Per germline, CDR1 LGHNA and CDR2 YSLEER. V lost 0 bases to trimming and J lost 2 bases, with 14 bases between them. DNA for the CDR3: TGCGCCAGCAGCCAAGATAGGGCCAGGGGGGCCTACAATGAGCAGTTCTTC. It translates to CASSQDRARGAYNEQFF.

This sequence joins TRBV7-8 and TRBJ2-5; 10 nucleotides match TRBD2. The V and J ends lost 5 bases and 5 bases, in that order; junction bases with no gene match: 5. Germline assignment: CDR1 SGHVS and CDR2 FQNEAQ. This CDR3 comprises 14 residues. CDR3 region: CASSPAGGSETQYF. CDR3 bases: TGTGCCAGCAGCCCAGCGGGAGGGTCCGAGACCCAGTACTTC. Complete variable domain (other parts from reference TRBV7-8 and TRBJ2-5): GAGVSQSPRYKVAKRGQDVALRCDPISGHVSLFWYQQALGQGPEFLTYFQNEAQLDKSGLPSDRFFAERPEGSVSTLKIQRTQQEDSAVYLCASSPAGGSETQYFGPGTRLLVL.

The chain recombines TRBV6-1 with TRBJ1-5; no firm D call. Germline V gene data show CDR1 as MNHNS and CDR2 as SASEGT. Trimming removed 4 bases at V and 3 bases at J, with 7 bases between. The CDR3 has 13 residues. The CDR3: CASSGWYNQPQHF. Written as DNA, the CDR3 is TGTGCCAGCAGTGGTTGGTACAATCAGCCCCAGCATTTT.

The gene calls are TRBV7-2 and TRBJ1-1, with 7 bases aligning to TRBD1. Germline values: CDR1 SGHTA, CDR2 FQGNSA. The CDR3 is made up of 15 amino acids. V lost 1 base to trimming and J lost 5 bases; unmatched junction nucleotides: 7. In DNA form, the CDR3 reads TGTGCCAGCAGCTTAGAGAGCAGGGGGTGGACTGAAGCTTTCTTT. Protein product: CASSLESRGWTEAFF.

The genes are TRBV7-9 and TRBJ1-1, with D perhaps TRBD1 (5 bases). This CDR3 region has 13 residues. Germline V gives CDR1 SEHNR, CDR2 FQNEAQ (reference sequence). V was trimmed by 4 bases and J by 4 bases, leaving 10 bases between them. The CDR3 region is CASSSQGLTEAFF. Written as DNA, the CDR3 is TGTGCCAGCAGCTCTCAGGGTCTCACTGAAGCTTTCTTT.

This clone was detected only once. This CDR3 is also generated by other DNA sequences in the sample. V usage is TRBV18 and J usage is TRBJ2-7, with 11 bases lining up with TRBD1. CDR1 is KGHSH and CDR2 is LQKENI in the germline V gene. The CDR3 sequence is 16 residues long. Trimming took 3 bases from V and 1 from J; bases not matched to a gene: 5. CDR3 in amino acids: CASSPTGTGGSYEQYF. CDR3 sequence (DNA): TGTGCCAGCTCACCGACAGGGACAGGGGGTTCCTACGAGCAGTACTTC.

The chain uses TRBV6-1 and TRBJ1-5; TRBD1 is a possible D gene (6 bases). The CDR3 contains 18 residues. Trimming stripped 0 bases from V and 5 bases from J, with 20 bases between. Germline loops: CDR1 MNHNS, CDR2 SASEGT. CDR3 loop: CASSEADRGAGEDQPQHF. CDR3 coding DNA: TGTGCCAGCAGTGAAGCCGATAGGGGGGCGGGGGAAGATCAGCCCCAGCATTTT.

The chain joins TRBV28 to TRBJ1-5; tentatively, D is TRBD1 (6 bases). CDR1 is MDHEN and CDR2 is SYDVKM in the germline V gene. V dropped 6 bases and J dropped 6 bases, with 18 bases sitting between them. The CDR3 is 15 amino acids. The CDR3 bases are TGTGCCAGCAGAACTGGGGAGAGCAGGGGTCAGCCCCAGCATTTT. Its protein product is CASRTGESRGQPQHF.

V gene TRBV7-7 combines with J gene TRBJ2-1; D remains ambiguous. V lost 10 bases and J 5 bases, leaving 15 bases between the germline ends. Germline CDR1 SSHAT, CDR2 FNYEAQ (reference sequence). The CDR3 sequence is 13 residues long. CDR3 protein: CATQFRKDNEQFF. CDR3 DNA: TGTGCCACACAATTTAGGAAGGACAATGAGCAGTTCTTC.

The chain couples TRBV27 to TRBJ2-1; TRBD1 is a possible D gene (5 bases). The V end was cut by 4 bases, the J end by 9 bases, with 16 bases between. CDR1 MNHEY and CDR2 SMNVEV come from the germline V gene (reference sequence). This CDR3 has 14 residues. The DNA of the CDR3 is TGTGCCAGCAGTTCGACAGAAGTGATCGGTGAGCAGTTCTTC. As protein: CASSSTEVIGEQFF.

The chain recombines TRBV6-5 with TRBJ2-2; D may correspond to TRBD1 or TRBD2 (5 bases each). In germline, CDR1 is MNHEY, CDR2 SVGAGI. V was shortened by 2 bases and J by 8 bases, with 12 bases between the two germline ends. The CDR3 has 14 residues. The CDR3 DNA reads TGTGCCAGCAGTTACCGGGACGAGGGGGGGGAGCTGTTTTTT. Translation: CASSYRDEGGELFF.

This chain uses TRBV27 with TRBJ1-1; TRBD1 matches at 9 bases. The CDR3 is 18 residues long. With V trimmed by 0 bases and J by 3 bases, 11 bases remained unmatched. Germline V gene data show CDR1 as MNHEY and CDR2 as SMNVEV (reference sequence). The CDR3 loop reads CASSLSFWLNRGHTEAFF. The CDR3 DNA is TGTGCCAGCAGTTTATCGTTTTGGTTGAACAGGGGGCACACTGAAGCTTTCTTT.

As regards this clone: The same CDR3 can be traced to other DNA sequences in this sample. The CDR3 loop reads CASSIRGNYEQYF. In nucleotides, the CDR3 is TGTGCCAGTAGTATAAGAGGGAACTACGAGCAGTACTTC. This chain links TRBV19 with TRBJ2-7; D is possibly TRBD2 (5 bases). V was clipped by 2 bases and J by 3 bases, with 8 bases between them. Per the germline V gene, CDR1 is LNHDA and CDR2 is SQIVND (reference sequence). This CDR3 comprises 13 residues.

This CDR3 is CASSVGAGGGPRGAFF. CDR3 nucleotide sequence: TGTGCCAGCAGCGTAGGGGCAGGGGGCGGTCCAAGGGGTGCTTTCTTT. This chain connects TRBV9 to TRBJ1-1, with 8 bases that match TRBD1. The CDR3 runs 16 residues. Trimming took 0 bases from V and 11 from J; bases not matched to a gene: 15. Germline CDR1 is SGDLS and CDR2 is YYNGEE.

The chain has TRBV5-6 and TRBJ2-7; tentative D call: TRBD2 (6 bases). The ends were cut back, 7 bases at V and 3 bases at J, with 14 bases in the middle. CDR3 length equals 13 residues. The V gene's germline CDR1 is SGHDT and CDR2 YYEEEE. The CDR3 loop reads CASFRWGDYEQYF. CDR3 DNA: TGTGCCAGCTTCCGATGGGGGGACTACGAGCAGTACTTC.